Presented here are 30 T cell receptor beta chains from one specimen sequenced in a study of T cell clonotyping in hematopoietic cell transplantation. Noted time point: recipient sample about 28 days before transplant, after cytoreduction. Some clones are missing from TCRdb's copy, which holds only in-frame ones; the method was immunoSEQ multiplex PCR. Of some 14,000 clones detected, roughly 88% appear once; the ten largest clones hold approximately 15%. The source was peripheral blood mononuclear cells, collected before stem cell transplant. These receptors came from a man between 60 and 75 years old with acute myeloid leukemia. Some clones in this sample may be carry-over from other donors' samples.

The CDR3 protein is CAAAGQKNTGELFF. CDR3 DNA sequence: TGTGCCGCGGCGGGACAGAAGAACACCGGGGAGCTGTTTTTT. The V gene is TRBV19, the J gene TRBJ2-2, with D possibly TRBD1 on 7 matching bases. Germline lookup yields CDR1 LNHDA and CDR2 SQIVND (reference sequence). The CDR3 consists of 14 residues. V was cut by 11 bases and J by 1 base, with 14 bases left in between.

This rearrangement joins TRBV5-6 to TRBJ1-1; the D gene is possibly TRBD1 (6 bases). With 2 bases removed from V and 11 bases from J, the gap between germline ends came to 13 bases. Germline loops: CDR1 SGHDT, CDR2 YYEEEE. This CDR3 is 12 amino acids long. The CDR3 nucleotides read TGTGCCAGCAGCTTTGCATCAGGGGCCGCTTTCTTT. This gives the protein CASSFASGAAFF.

The rearrangement joins TRBV14 to TRBJ2-1; 13 positions match TRBD2. V trimming: 2 bases; J trimming: 0 bases; junction bases outside the gene matches: 10. The CDR3 has 20 amino acids. CDR1 and CDR2 (germline): SGHDN, FVKESK. This CDR3 is CASSQKLGLAGSSSYNEQFF. DNA for the CDR3: TGTGCCAGCAGCCAAAAGCTGGGACTAGCGGGGTCAAGCTCCTACAATGAGCAGTTCTTC.

CDR3 nucleotide sequence: TGTGCCAGCACGATGACAGGGGTCTCTGGAAACACCATATATTTT. Amino acid sequence: CASTMTGVSGNTIYF. The chain uses TRBV13 and TRBJ1-3; TRBD1 agrees at 8 bases. Germline V gene data show CDR1 as PRHDT and CDR2 as FYEKMQ (reference sequence). This CDR3 comprises 15 residues. The V gene end was trimmed by 7 bases and the J gene end by 0 bases; junction bases not matched to a gene: 5.

With respect to this clone: A read error may produce the germline difference seen at one junction end. The chain couples TRBV25-1 to TRBJ1-5, with unresolved D. The CDR3 length is 12 residues. CDR1 is MGHDK, CDR2 SYGVNS, per germline. The CDR3 sequence is CASREGNQPQHF. Written as DNA, the CDR3 is TGTGCCAGCCGTGAGGGCAATCAGCCCCAGCATTTT.

This rearrangement joins TRBV5-1 to TRBJ1-4, with D hard to call. The CDR3 has 14 amino acids. Germline CDR1 is SGHRS and CDR2 is YFSETQ. V dropped 0 bases and J dropped 3 bases, with 6 bases sitting between them. The CDR3 bases are TGCGCCAGCAGCTTGGGAGATTCTAATGAAAAACTGTTTTTT. It encodes CASSLGDSNEKLFF.

This chain links TRBV6-6 with TRBJ1-1; 8 bases map to TRBD1. The CDR3 spans 15 residues. Germline V gives CDR1 MNHNY, CDR2 SVGAGI (reference sequence). Trimming took 6 bases from V and 0 from J; bases not matched to a gene: 6. The CDR3 here is CASRYPTGVNTEAFF. CDR3 nucleotides: TGTGCCAGCAGATATCCGACAGGGGTGAACACTGAAGCTTTCTTT.

This chain links TRBV28 with TRBJ1-5; D not certain. V was shortened by 1 base and J by 0 bases, with 10 bases between the two germline ends. CDR1 is MDHEN, CDR2 SYDVKM, per germline. There are 16 residues in the CDR3. The CDR3 coding sequence is TGTGCCAGCAGTTTATTAGGCAGAGATAGCAATCAGCCCCAGCATTTT. Translated: CASSLLGRDSNQPQHF.

In its sample, this clone was seen once. The V and J genes are TRBV4-1 and TRBJ1-2, with TRBD1 matching over 7 bases. CDR3 length: 15 residues. V shed 1 base and J 4 bases; nucleotides not matched to a gene: 6. CDR1 and CDR2 from the germline V gene are MGHRA and YSYEKL. CDR3 sequence (DNA): TGCGCCAGCAGCCAAGGGTCAGGGGGAACCTATGGCTACACCTTC. Translated: CASSQGSGGTYGYTF.

The J gene is TRBJ2-7, the V gene TRBV7-7; perhaps D is TRBD1 or TRBD2 (5 bases each). Germline loops: CDR1 SSHAT, CDR2 FNYEAQ (reference sequence). The CDR3 has 15 amino acids. Trimming took off 2 bases at V and 4 bases at J, with 15 bases between the two ends. The CDR3 sequence: CASSLSPGSEYEQYF. Here the CDR3 DNA reads TGTGCCAGCAGCTTATCCCCAGGGAGTGAATACGAGCAGTACTTC.

This clone was counted only a few times. The gene calls are TRBV7-2 and TRBJ1-4; D is possibly TRBD1 (5 bases). The CDR3 runs to 15 residues. Germline V gene lookup returns CDR1 SGHTA and CDR2 FQGNSA. Trimming cost V 3 bases and J 8 bases, with 16 bases left between them. The CDR3 coding sequence is TGTGCCAGCAGCTTCGCCGGGGCCTTTAGGGAAAAACTGTTTTTT. Translated, it gives CASSFAGAFREKLFF.

The chain recombines TRBV2 with TRBJ1-5, with TRBD1 matching 7 bases. The trim removed 6 bases at V and 3 bases at J, leaving 8 bases unmatched. This CDR3 has 15 amino acids. Germline V gene sequence: CDR1 SNHLY, CDR2 FYNNEI. CDR3 DNA: TGTGCCAGCAGCCCCCGGACAGGACCCAATCAGCCCCAGCATTTT. Translation gives CASSPRTGPNQPQHF.

The chain is built from TRBV30 and TRBJ1-4; 9 nucleotides agree with TRBD1. The CDR3 is made up of 15 amino acids. Germline values: CDR1 GTSNPN, CDR2 SVGIG (reference sequence). V dropped 1 base and J dropped 7; count of bases not matched to a gene: 7. The CDR3: CAWSAGGTGIEKLFF. In DNA form, the CDR3 reads TGTGCCTGGAGTGCGGGAGGGACAGGGATTGAAAAACTGTTTTTT.

The chain links TRBV30 to TRBJ1-2; D call uncertain. Deletions cut 3 bases from V and 3 bases from J, with 14 bases between. This CDR3 comprises 14 residues. The germline V gene encodes CDR1 GTSNPN and CDR2 SVGIG (reference sequence). CDR3: CAWRAARFHYGYTF. The CDR3 coding sequence is TGTGCCTGGAGAGCCGCGAGGTTTCACTATGGCTACACCTTC.

This clone occurred a few times. The chain combines TRBV5-6 with TRBJ2-5; TRBD2 is a possible D gene (5 bases). V was clipped by 0 bases and J by 5 bases, with 11 bases between them. CDR1 and CDR2 (germline): SGHDT, YYEEEE. This CDR3 has 14 amino acids. CDR3 coding DNA: TGTGCCAGCAGCTTGGGGGCCGGGGTCGAGACCCAGTACTTC. This sequence encodes CASSLGAGVETQYF.

V is TRBV11-2 and J is TRBJ2-7; D is unresolved. Germline CDR1 and CDR2: SGHAT and FQNNGV. The V gene lost 0 bases and the J gene lost 2 bases, with 11 bases spanning the gap. This CDR3 contains 15 residues. CDR3 nucleotides: TGTGCCAGCAGCTTAGAGTGGGTGCGGACCTACGAGCAGTACTTC. It translates to CASSLEWVRTYEQYF.

The rearrangement links TRBV5-6 to TRBJ2-7; possible D gene TRBD1, 5 bases. Germline V gene lookup returns CDR1 SGHDT and CDR2 YYEEEE. Trimming cost V 2 bases and J 6 bases, with 12 bases left between them. The CDR3 covers 13 residues. The CDR3 sequence: CASSLGRATEQYF. The CDR3 DNA sequence: TGTGCCAGCAGCTTAGGCAGGGCTACCGAGCAGTACTTC.

The chain couples TRBV5-1 to TRBJ2-6; D ambiguous. V was trimmed by 0 bases and J by 0 bases, leaving 7 bases between them. The CDR3 runs 16 residues. The germline V gene has CDR1 SGHRS and CDR2 YFSETQ. The CDR3 reads CASSLGPSSGANVLTF. The CDR3 bases are TGCGCCAGCAGCTTGGGACCGAGCTCTGGGGCCAACGTCCTGACTTTC.

In this sample, this clone turned up a few times. The rearrangement uses TRBV11-2 and TRBJ1-5; TRBD1 might be the D (6 bases). Germline V gives CDR1 SGHAT, CDR2 FQNNGV. V was shortened by 1 base and J by 3 bases, with 10 bases between the two germline ends. The CDR3 extends over 15 amino acids. The CDR3 spells CASSLGTVLNQPQHF. The CDR3 nucleotides read TGTGCCAGCAGCTTAGGGACAGTTCTCAATCAGCCCCAGCATTTT.

V is TRBV5-6 and J is TRBJ2-3; possibly TRBD1 for D (6 bases). The CDR3 is 12 amino acids. V dropped 4 bases and J dropped 4 bases, with 7 bases sitting between them. CDR1 is SGHDT, CDR2 YYEEEE, per germline. CDR3 region: CASSRTADTQYF. The DNA of the CDR3 is TGTGCCAGCAGCCGGACAGCAGATACGCAGTATTTT.

This clone has just a few counts. V is TRBV20-1 and J is TRBJ1-1; D gene ambiguous. Germline-derived CDR1 and CDR2 are DFQATT and SNEGSKA (reference sequence). This CDR3 has 11 amino acids. Trimming removed 3 bases from V and 3 bases from J, with 5 bases in between. CDR3: CSARRDTEAFF. CDR3 in DNA: TGCAGTGCTAGGAGAGACACTGAAGCTTTCTTT.

The chain has TRBV15 and TRBJ1-6; possibly TRBD1 for D (5 bases). V dropped 5 bases and J dropped 7 bases, with 9 bases sitting between them. CDR1 LNHNV and CDR2 YYDKDF come from the germline V gene (reference sequence). The CDR3 loop spans 13 amino acids. This CDR3 is CATSDSGNSPLHF. In DNA form, the CDR3 reads TGTGCCACCAGCGACAGTGGAAATTCACCCCTCCACTTT.

The V call is TRBV2, the J call TRBJ1-5; a possible D gene is TRBD1 (6 bases). The germline V gene has CDR1 SNHLY and CDR2 FYNNEI. The ends were cut back, 6 bases at V and 7 bases at J, with 19 bases in the middle. This CDR3 has 15 residues. This CDR3 reads CASSPDAGDFQPQHF. DNA for the CDR3: TGTGCCAGCAGCCCCGATGCAGGGGATTTCCAGCCCCAGCATTTT.

This clone was detected a few times. The genes are TRBV2 and TRBJ2-1, with no clear D. Germline V gene sequence: CDR1 SNHLY, CDR2 FYNNEI. This CDR3 has 13 amino acids. With 1 base removed from V and 8 bases from J, the gap between germline ends came to 9 bases. Written as DNA, the CDR3 is TGTGCCAGCAGTGAAGGGGTTTACGATGAGCAGTTCTTC. This codes for CASSEGVYDEQFF.

The chain recombines TRBV2 with TRBJ1-3; the D gene is possibly TRBD1 (6 bases). Germline CDR1 is SNHLY and CDR2 is FYNNEI. Trimming took 4 bases from V and 4 from J, leaving 14 bases between them. CDR3 length: 15 residues. The CDR3 loop reads CASSGRGATGNTIYF. The CDR3 DNA is TGTGCCAGCAGTGGAAGGGGGGCGACAGGAAACACCATATATTTT. Full variable domain (outside the CDR3, taken from reference TRBV2 and TRBJ1-3): EPEVTQTPSHQVTQMGQEVILRCVPISNHLYFYWYRQILGQKVEFLVSFYNNEISEKSEIFDDQFSVERPDGSNFTLKIRSTKLEDSAMYFCASSGRGATGNTIYFGEGSWLTVV.

A note on this clone: Mismatch with germline at one junction end may stem from a read error. The rearrangement links TRBV7-9 to TRBJ1-1; 7 bases match TRBD1. The CDR3 runs to 13 residues. CDR1 and CDR2 from the germline V gene are SEHNR and FQNEAQ (reference sequence). CDR3 sequence: CASSGQVNAEAFF. CDR3 nucleotides: TGTGCCAGCAGCGGACAGGTGAACGCTGAAGCTTTCTTT.

The gene calls are TRBV5-4 and TRBJ2-3; 13 bases agree with TRBD2. Losses at the gene ends were 3 bases for V and 2 bases for J; bases not matched to a gene: 3. The CDR3 covers 16 residues. Germline-derived CDR1 and CDR2 are SGHNT and YYREEE (reference sequence). The CDR3 bases are TGTGCCAGCAGCTGGGGACTAGCGGGGATCACAGATACGCAGTATTTT. Its protein product is CASSWGLAGITDTQYF.

V usage is TRBV5-5 and J usage is TRBJ1-5; perhaps TRBD1 as D (5 bases). This CDR3 is 18 amino acids long. V was clipped by 3 bases and J by 6 bases, with 25 bases between them. Germline assignment: CDR1 SGHKS and CDR2 YYEKEE (reference sequence). The CDR3 sequence is CASSSISWAQGGVQPQHF. CDR3 sequence (DNA): TGTGCCAGCAGCTCCATTAGTTGGGCGCAGGGAGGAGTTCAGCCCCAGCATTTT.

The chain recombines TRBV7-2 with TRBJ2-4; TRBD1 agrees at 8 bases. The CDR3 totals 15 residues. V trimming: 5 bases; J trimming: 8 bases; junction bases outside the gene matches: 11. The germline gives CDR1 SGHTA, CDR2 FQGNSA. CDR3 DNA: TGTGCCAGCAGCACCCGACAGGGGCGAGGAGACATTCAGTACTTC. Its translation is CASSTRQGRGDIQYF. The full variable domain, its missing parts supplied by reference TRBV7-2 and TRBJ2-4, is GAGVSQSPSNKVTEKGKDVELRCDPISGHTALYWYRQSLGQGLEFLIYFQGNSAPDKSGLPSDRFSAERTGGSVSTLTIQRTQQEDSAVYLCASSTRQGRGDIQYFGAGTRLSVL.

This chain uses TRBV5-1 with TRBJ2-5; tentatively, D is TRBD1 (6 bases). Per germline, CDR1 SGHRS and CDR2 YFSETQ. V was trimmed by 0 bases and J by 1 base, leaving 10 bases between them. The CDR3 extends over 15 amino acids. This CDR3 is CASSLGQGFQETQYF. The CDR3 nucleotides are TGCGCCAGCAGCTTGGGGCAGGGGTTCCAAGAGACCCAGTACTTC.